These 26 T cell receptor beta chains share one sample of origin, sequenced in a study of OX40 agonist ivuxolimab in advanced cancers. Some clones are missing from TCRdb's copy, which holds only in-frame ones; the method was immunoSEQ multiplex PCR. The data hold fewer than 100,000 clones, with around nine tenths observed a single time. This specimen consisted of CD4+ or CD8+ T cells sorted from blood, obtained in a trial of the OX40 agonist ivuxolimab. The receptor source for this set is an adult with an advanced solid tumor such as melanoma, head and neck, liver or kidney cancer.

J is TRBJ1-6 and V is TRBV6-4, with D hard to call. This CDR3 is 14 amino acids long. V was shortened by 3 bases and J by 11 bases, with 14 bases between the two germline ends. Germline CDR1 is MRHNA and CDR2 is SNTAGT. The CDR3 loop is CASSEELGRAPLHF. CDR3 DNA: TGTGCCAGCAGTGAGGAACTCGGTAGGGCACCCCTCCACTTT.

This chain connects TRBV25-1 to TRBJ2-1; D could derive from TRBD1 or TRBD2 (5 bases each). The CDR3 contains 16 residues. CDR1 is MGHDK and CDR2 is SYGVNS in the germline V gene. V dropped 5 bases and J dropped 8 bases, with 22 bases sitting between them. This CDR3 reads CASSRVSAGTKHEQFF. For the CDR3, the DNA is TGTGCCAGCAGTCGTGTTTCGGCAGGGACGAAACATGAGCAGTTCTTC.

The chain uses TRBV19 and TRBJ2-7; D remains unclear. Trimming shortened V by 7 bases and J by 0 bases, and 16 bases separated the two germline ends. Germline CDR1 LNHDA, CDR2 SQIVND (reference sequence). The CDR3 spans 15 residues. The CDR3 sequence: CASTQKLDTSYEQYF. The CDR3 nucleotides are TGTGCCAGTACACAAAAATTAGACACCTCCTACGAGCAGTACTTC.

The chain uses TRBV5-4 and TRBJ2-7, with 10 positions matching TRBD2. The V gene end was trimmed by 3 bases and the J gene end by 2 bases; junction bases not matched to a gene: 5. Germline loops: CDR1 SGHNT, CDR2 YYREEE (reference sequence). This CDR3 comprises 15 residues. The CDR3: CASSWSSGGPYEQYF. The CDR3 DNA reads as TGTGCCAGCAGCTGGTCTAGCGGGGGTCCCTACGAGCAGTACTTC.

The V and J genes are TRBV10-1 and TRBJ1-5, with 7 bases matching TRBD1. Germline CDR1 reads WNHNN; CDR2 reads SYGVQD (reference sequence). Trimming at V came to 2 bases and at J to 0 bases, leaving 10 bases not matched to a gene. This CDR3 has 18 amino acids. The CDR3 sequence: CASSEDRAPYHSNQPQHF. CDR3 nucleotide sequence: TGCGCCAGCAGTGAGGACAGGGCCCCCTATCATAGCAATCAGCCCCAGCATTTT.

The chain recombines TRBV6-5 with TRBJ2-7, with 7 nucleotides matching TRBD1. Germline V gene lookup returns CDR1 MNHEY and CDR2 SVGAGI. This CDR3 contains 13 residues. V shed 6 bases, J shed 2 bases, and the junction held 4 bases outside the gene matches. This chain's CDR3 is CASSPDRAYEQYF. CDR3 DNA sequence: TGTGCCAGCAGCCCCGACAGGGCCTACGAGCAGTACTTC.

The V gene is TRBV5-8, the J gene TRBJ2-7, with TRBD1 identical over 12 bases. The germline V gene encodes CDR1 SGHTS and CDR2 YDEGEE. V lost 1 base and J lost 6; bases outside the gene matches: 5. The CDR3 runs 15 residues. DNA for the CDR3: TGTGCCAGCAGCTTGCCCGGGACAGGGGGCGGCGAGCAGTACTTC. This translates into CASSLPGTGGGEQYF. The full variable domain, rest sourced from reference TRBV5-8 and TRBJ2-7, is EAGVTQSPTHLIKTRGQQATLRCSPISGHTSVYWYQQALGLGLQFLLWYDEGEERNRGNFPPRFSGRQFPNYSSELNVNALELEDSALYLCASSLPGTGGGEQYFGPGTRLTVT.

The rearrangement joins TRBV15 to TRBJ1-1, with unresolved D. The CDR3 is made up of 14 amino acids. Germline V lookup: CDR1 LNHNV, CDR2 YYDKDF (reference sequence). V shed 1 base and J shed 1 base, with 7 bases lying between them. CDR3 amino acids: CATSRVAGNTEAFF. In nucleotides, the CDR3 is TGTGCCACCAGCAGAGTGGCCGGGAACACTGAAGCTTTCTTT.

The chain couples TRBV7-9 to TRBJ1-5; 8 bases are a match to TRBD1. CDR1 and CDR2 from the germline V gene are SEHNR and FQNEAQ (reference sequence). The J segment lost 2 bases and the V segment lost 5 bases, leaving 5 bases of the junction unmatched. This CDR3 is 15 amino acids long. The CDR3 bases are TGTGCCAGCAGCGGACAGGGAGGTGGCAATCAGCCCCAGCATTTT. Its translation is CASSGQGGGNQPQHF.

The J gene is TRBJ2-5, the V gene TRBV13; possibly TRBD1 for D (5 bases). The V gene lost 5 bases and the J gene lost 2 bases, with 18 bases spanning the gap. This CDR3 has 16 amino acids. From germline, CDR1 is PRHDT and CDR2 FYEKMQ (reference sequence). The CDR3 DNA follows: TGTGCCAGCAGCAATCACAGGACCCGAATACAAGAGACCCAGTACTTC. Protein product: CASSNHRTRIQETQYF.

This CDR3 is CASSLSPNPTNYGYTF. The CDR3 nucleotides are TGTGCCAGCAGTTTATCCCCCAACCCTACTAACTATGGCTACACCTTC. The chain combines TRBV27 with TRBJ1-2; D is unresolved. V was trimmed by 0 bases and J by 0 bases, leaving 11 bases between them. The CDR3 runs 16 residues. Germline V CDR1 and CDR2: MNHEY, SMNVEV (reference sequence).

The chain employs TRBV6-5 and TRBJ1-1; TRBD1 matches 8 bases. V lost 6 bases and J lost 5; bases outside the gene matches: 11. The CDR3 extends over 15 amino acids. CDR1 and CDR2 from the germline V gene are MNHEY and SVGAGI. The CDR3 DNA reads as TGTGCCAGCAGGCACCCAGGGGGCGAGGGGACTGAAGCTTTCTTT. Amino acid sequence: CASRHPGGEGTEAFF.

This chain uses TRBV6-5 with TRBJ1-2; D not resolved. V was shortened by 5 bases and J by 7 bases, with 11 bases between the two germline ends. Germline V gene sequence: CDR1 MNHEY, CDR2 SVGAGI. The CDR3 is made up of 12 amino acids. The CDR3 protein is CASSPTPGGYTF. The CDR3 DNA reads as TGTGCCAGCAGTCCTACTCCGGGTGGCTACACCTTC.

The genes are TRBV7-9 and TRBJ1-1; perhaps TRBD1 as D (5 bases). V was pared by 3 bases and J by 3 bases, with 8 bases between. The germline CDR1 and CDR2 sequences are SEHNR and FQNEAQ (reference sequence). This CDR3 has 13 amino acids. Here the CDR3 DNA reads TGTGCCAGCAGCTTCAGGGAGGACACTGAAGCTTTCTTT. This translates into CASSFREDTEAFF. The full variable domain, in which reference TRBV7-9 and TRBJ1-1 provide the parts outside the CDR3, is DTGVSQNPRHKITKRGQNVTFRCDPISEHNRLYWYRQTLGQGPEFLTYFQNEAQLEKSRLLSDRFSAERPKGSFSTLEIQRTEQGDSAMYLCASSFREDTEAFFGQGTRLTVV.

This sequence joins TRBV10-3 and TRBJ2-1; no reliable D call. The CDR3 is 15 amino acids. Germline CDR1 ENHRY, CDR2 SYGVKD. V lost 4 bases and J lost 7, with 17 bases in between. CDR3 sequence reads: CAISGVETPENEQFF. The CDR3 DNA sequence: TGTGCCATCAGTGGCGTGGAGACCCCGGAAAATGAGCAGTTCTTC.

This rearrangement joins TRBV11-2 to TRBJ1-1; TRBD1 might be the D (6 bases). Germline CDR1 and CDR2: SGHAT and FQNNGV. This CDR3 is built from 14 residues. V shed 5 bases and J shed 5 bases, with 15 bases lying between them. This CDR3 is CASSLTGARTEAFF. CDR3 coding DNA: TGTGCCAGCAGCCTTACGGGGGCAAGGACTGAAGCTTTCTTT.

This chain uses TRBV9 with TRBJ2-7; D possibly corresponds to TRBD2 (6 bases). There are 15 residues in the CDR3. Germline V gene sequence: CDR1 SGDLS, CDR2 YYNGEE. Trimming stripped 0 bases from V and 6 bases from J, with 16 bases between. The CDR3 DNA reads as TGTGCCAGCAGCGTAGGCGGGGAAACCTACGTCGAGCAGTACTTC. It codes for CASSVGGETYVEQYF.

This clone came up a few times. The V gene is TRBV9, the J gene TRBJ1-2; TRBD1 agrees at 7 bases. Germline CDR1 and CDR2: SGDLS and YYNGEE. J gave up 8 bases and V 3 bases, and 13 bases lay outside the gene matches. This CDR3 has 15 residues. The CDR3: CASSADPGTVRGYTF. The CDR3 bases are TGTGCCAGCAGCGCGGATCCCGGGACAGTCCGGGGCTACACCTTC.

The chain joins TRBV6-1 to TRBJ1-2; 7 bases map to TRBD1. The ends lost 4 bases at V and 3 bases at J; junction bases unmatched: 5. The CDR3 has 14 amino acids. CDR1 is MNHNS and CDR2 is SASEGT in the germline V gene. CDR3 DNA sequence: TGTGCCAGCAGTGTTGGGGACAGTTACTATGGCTACACCTTC. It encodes CASSVGDSYYGYTF.

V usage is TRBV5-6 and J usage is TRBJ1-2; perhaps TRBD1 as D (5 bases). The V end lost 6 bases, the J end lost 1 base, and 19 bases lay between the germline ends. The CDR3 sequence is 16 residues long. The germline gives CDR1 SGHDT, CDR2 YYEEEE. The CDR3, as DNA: TGTGCCAGCACGGGACGAGGGACCCCGGATAACTATGGCTACACCTTC. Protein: CASTGRGTPDNYGYTF.

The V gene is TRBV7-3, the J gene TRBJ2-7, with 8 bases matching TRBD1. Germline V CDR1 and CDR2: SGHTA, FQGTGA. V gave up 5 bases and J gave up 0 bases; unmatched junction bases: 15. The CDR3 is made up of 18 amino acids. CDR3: CASSPGPGTGGPSYEQYF. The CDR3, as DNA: TGTGCCAGCAGCCCAGGTCCCGGGACAGGTGGTCCCTCCTACGAGCAGTACTTC.

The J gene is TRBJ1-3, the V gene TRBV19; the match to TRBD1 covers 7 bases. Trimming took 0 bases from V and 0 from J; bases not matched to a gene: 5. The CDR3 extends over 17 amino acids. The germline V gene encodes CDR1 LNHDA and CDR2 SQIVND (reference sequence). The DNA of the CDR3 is TGTGCCAGTAGTATAGATCGCGACAGGGCCTCTGGAAACACCATATATTTT. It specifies CASSIDRDRASGNTIYF.

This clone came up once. Written as DNA, the CDR3 is TGTGCCAGCAGCTTAGACAGGGGGGGCACACACAATCAGCCCCAGCATTTT. Encoded protein: CASSLDRGGTHNQPQHF. The V gene is TRBV7-2, the J gene TRBJ1-5; 8 bases fit TRBD1. The V and J ends lost 1 base and 3 bases, in that order; junction bases with no gene match: 8. From germline, CDR1 is SGHTA and CDR2 FQGNSA. CDR3 length: 17 residues.

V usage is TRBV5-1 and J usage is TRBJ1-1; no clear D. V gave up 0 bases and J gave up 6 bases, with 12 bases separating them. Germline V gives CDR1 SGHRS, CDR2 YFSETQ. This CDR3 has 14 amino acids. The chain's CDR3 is CASSLVASQSEAFF. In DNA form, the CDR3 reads TGCGCCAGCAGCTTGGTGGCCAGTCAGTCTGAAGCTTTCTTT. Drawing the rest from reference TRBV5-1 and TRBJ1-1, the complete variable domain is KAGVTQTPRYLIKTRGQQVTLSCSPISGHRSVSWYQQTPGQGLQFLFEYFSETQRNKGNFPGRFSGRQFSNSRSEMNVSTLELGDSALYLCASSLVASQSEAFFGQGTRLTVV.

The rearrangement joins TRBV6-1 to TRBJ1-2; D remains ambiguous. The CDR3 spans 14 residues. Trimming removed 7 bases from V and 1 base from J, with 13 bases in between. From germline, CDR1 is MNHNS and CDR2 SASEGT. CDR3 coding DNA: TGTGCCAGCAACCGCGTGGCAAGTAACTATGGCTACACCTTC. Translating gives CASNRVASNYGYTF.

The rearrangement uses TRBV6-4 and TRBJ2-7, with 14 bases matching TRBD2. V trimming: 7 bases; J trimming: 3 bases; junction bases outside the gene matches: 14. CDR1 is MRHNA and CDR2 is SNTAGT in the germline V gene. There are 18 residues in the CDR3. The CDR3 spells CASTGLAGGFLPYYEQYF. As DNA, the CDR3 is TGTGCCAGCACTGGACTAGCGGGGGGTTTTCTCCCCTACTACGAGCAGTACTTC.